This TCR beta chain is drawn from a study of T cells in Graves' hyperthyroidism and ophthalmopathy. Researchers took RNA transcripts and amplified the TCR beta CDR3 regions from them. Using the HTBI primer set, a first-round RT-PCR was run on the TCR CDR3. TCRdb used MiXCR to reprocess the multiplex PCR reads, holding one entry per CDR3 protein. The sample contains about 400,000 distinct CDR3 sequences, 15% of which appear only once. Trimming took 8 bases from V and 3 from J, leaving 11 bases between them. CDR1 and CDR2 from the germline V gene are MDHEN and SYDVKM. The CDR3 is 13 residues long. The chain couples TRBV28 to TRBJ1-3; D unresolved. This TCR came from a woman aged 25 to 39 with Graves' hyperthyroidism. The specimen sequenced was blood. The CDR3 bases are TGTGCCAGCGGTATCTTACTTGGAAACACCATATATTTT. This encodes CASGILLGNTIYF. Drawing the rest from reference TRBV28 and TRBJ1-3, the complete variable domain is DVKVTQSSRYLVKRTGEKVFLECVQDMDHENMFWYRQDPGLGLRLIYFSYDVKMKEKGDIPEGYSVSREKKERFSLILESASTNQTSMYLCASGILLGNTIYFGEGSWLTVV.